This TCR beta chain was found in a study of blood T cells in healthy people across ages. About the study: The template switching approach captured approximately one barcoded beta molecule for every two T cells. Notes on the study in general: TCR beta diversity per million T cells fell roughly linearly with age.

Trimming stripped 5 bases from V and 3 bases from J, with 10 bases between. The CDR3 runs 12 residues. Per the germline V gene, CDR1 is SQVTM and CDR2 is ANQGSEA. The sample holds many counts of this clonotype. Its target is not known. Extraction yielded at least 5 micrograms of total RNA per sample. Primed by a sample-barcoded 5' primer and a J-beta primer mix, a second PCR proceeded for 7 to 11 cycles. Each cDNA molecule, via a template-switch adaptor with 12 random nucleotides, was tagged. TCRdb re-derived calls from the 5' RACE reads in MiXCR, one entry per CDR3 protein. The table includes 250,000 to 300,000 distinct CDR3 sequences, less than 30% detected once.

This TCR was recovered from a woman aged 70 to 79 in good health. The sequencing input was blood. The chain employs TRBV29-1 and TRBJ1-1; a weak D match, TRBD1 (6 bases). For the CDR3, the DNA is TGCAGCGTTCTGAGGGGGGACACTGAAGCTTTCTTT. Translated, it gives CSVLRGDTEAFF. The variable domain in full, completed from reference TRBV29-1 and TRBJ1-1, reads SAVISQKPSRDICQRGTSLTIQCQVDSQVTMMFWYRQQPGQSLTLIATANQGSEATYESGFVIDKFPISRPNLTFSTLTVSNMSPEDSSIYLCSVLRGDTEAFFGQGTRLTVV.